Following are 3 T cell receptor beta chains from one sample sequenced in a study of T cells in Graves' hyperthyroidism and ophthalmopathy. Using RNA transcripts as the source, TCR beta CDR3 regions were amplified. First-round RT-PCR targeting the TCR CDR3 was performed with the HTBI primer set. A single record per CDR3 protein comes from TCRdb applying MiXCR to the multiplex PCR reads. Among approximately 600,000 distinct CDR3 sequences listed, 15% to 20% were seen once. Source material: blood. These receptors came from a woman under 40 with Graves' hyperthyroidism.

This clonotype was found many times. CDR3 in amino acids: CASSYLGGSNTGELFF. In nucleotides, the CDR3 is TGTGCCAGCAGTTATTTGGGGGGTTCGAACACCGGGGAGCTGTTTTTT. This sequence joins TRBV6-1 and TRBJ2-2, with a weak D call TRBD2 (6 bases). Germline CDR1 MNHNS, CDR2 SASEGT. The CDR3 extends over 16 amino acids. V dropped 5 bases and J dropped 0 bases, with 13 bases sitting between them.

Many counts were recorded for this clonotype. The CDR3 nucleotides read TGTGCCATCAGTGAGTCGTTATCCTACGAGCAGTACTTC. This gives the protein CAISESLSYEQYF. V is TRBV10-3 and J is TRBJ2-7; D ambiguous. This CDR3 contains 13 residues. In germline, CDR1 is ENHRY, CDR2 SYGVKD. V was clipped by 0 bases and J by 1 base, with 4 bases between them.

This clonotype was seen at least ten times. The V gene is TRBV28, the J gene TRBJ2-7, with a tentative D call TRBD2 (6 bases). Trimming cost V 4 bases and J 0 bases, with 13 bases left between them. CDR1 is MDHEN and CDR2 is SYDVKM in the germline V gene. The CDR3 is made up of 15 amino acids. The CDR3 is CASSSTTGSSYEQYF. The CDR3 DNA sequence: TGTGCCAGCAGTTCCACGACCGGGAGCTCCTACGAGCAGTACTTC. The full variable domain, its missing parts supplied by reference TRBV28 and TRBJ2-7, is DVKVTQSSRYLVKRTGEKVFLECVQDMDHENMFWYRQDPGLGLRLIYFSYDVKMKEKGDIPEGYSVSREKKERFSLILESASTNQTSMYLCASSSTTGSSYEQYFGPGTRLTVT.